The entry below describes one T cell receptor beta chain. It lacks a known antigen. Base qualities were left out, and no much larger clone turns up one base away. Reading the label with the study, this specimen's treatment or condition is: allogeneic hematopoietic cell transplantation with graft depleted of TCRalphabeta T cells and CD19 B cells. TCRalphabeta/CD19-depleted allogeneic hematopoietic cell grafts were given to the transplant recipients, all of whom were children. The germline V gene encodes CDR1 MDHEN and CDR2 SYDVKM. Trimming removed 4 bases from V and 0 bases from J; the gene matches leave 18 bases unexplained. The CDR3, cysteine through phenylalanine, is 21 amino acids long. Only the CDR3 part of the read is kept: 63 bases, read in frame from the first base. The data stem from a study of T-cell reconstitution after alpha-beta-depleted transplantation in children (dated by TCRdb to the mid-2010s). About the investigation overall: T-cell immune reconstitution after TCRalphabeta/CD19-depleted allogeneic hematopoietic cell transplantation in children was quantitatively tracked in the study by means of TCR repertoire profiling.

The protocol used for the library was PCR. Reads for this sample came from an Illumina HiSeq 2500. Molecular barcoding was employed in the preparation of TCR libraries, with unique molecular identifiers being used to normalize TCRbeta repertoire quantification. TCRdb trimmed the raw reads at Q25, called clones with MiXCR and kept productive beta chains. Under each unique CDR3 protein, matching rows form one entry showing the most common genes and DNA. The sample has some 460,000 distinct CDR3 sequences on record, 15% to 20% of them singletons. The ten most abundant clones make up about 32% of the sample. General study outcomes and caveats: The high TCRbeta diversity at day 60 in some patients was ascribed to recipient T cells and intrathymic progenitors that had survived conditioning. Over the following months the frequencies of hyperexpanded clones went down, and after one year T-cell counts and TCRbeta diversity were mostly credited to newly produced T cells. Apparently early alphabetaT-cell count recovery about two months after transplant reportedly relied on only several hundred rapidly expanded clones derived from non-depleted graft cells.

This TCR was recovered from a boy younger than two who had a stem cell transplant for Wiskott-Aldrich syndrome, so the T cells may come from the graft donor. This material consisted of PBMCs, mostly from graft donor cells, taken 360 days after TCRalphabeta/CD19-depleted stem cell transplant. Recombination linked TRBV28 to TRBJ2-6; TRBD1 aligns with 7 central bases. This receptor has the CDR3 CASSSPPRQGGPISGANVLTF. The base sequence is TGTGCCAGCAGTTCCCCTCCGCGACAGGGTGGCCCTATCTCTGGGGCCAACGTCCTGACTTTC.